One and the same sample provided the 21 T cell receptor beta chains below, sequenced in a study of CD8+CD57+ T cells in acquired aplastic anemia (dated 2018 in TCRdb). Sequencing relied on an Illumina HiSeq 2000. TCR beta VDJ combination and CDR3 sequence profiling used genomic DNA as the template. The public reads were reprocessed in TCRdb via fastp at Q25 and MiXCR, keeping in-frame beta chains. Rows with a matching CDR3 protein are joined into one entry that keeps the most common DNA and genes. The table for this sample lists about 150,000 distinct CDR3 sequences; about 48% of them were counted only once. The ten largest make up roughly 30% of the sample. Expansion of CD8+CD57+ cells had been shown by flow cytometry in the patients chosen for sequencing. Source material: sorted CD4+, CD8+, or CD8+CD57+ T cells (not recorded which) from PBMCs. The receptors come from a human donor with aplastic anemia.

About this clonotype itself: This may stem from a read error, because a much larger clone lies one nucleotide away. V usage is TRBV7-7 and J usage is TRBJ2-3; D possibly corresponds to TRBD2 (6 bases). Looked up from germline, CDR1 is SSHAT and CDR2 is FNYEAQ (reference sequence). CDR3 size: 15 residues. This CDR3 is CAGSRASASTDTQYF. CDR3 nucleotides: TGTGCTGGCAGCCGTGCTAGCGCAAGCACAGATACGCAGTATTTT.

This clonotype has at least ten counts. The rearrangement joins TRBV7-6 to TRBJ2-1; TRBD1 matches 8 bases. Germline V gene data show CDR1 as SGHVS and CDR2 as FNYEAQ. With 5 bases clipped from V and 4 bases from J, the junction kept 4 bases outside the gene matches. This CDR3 is 14 amino acids long. CDR3 nucleotides: TGTGCCAGCAGCCTGGACAGGGCTTACAATGAGCAGTTCTTC. Encoded protein: CASSLDRAYNEQFF.

The V gene is TRBV5-6, the J gene TRBJ1-6, with D possibly being TRBD1 (6 bases). The CDR3 has 14 amino acids. Germline lookup yields CDR1 SGHDT and CDR2 YYEEEE. V lost 1 base and J 7 bases, leaving 9 bases between the germline ends. The CDR3 nucleotides are TGTGCCAGCAGCTTGTTACAGGGAAATTCACCCCTCCACTTT. It yields the protein CASSLLQGNSPLHF.

This chain uses TRBV5-1 with TRBJ2-2, with TRBD2 matching over 7 bases. The CDR3 is 17 residues long. Germline V gene sequence: CDR1 SGHRS, CDR2 YFSETQ. J lost 5 bases, V lost 1 base, and 11 bases had no gene match. The CDR3, as DNA: TGCGCCAGCAGCTTGTTACGCGGGAGACCGGGTACCGGGGAGCTGTTTTTT. Amino acid sequence: CASSLLRGRPGTGELFF. Full variable domain (remainder filled in from reference TRBV5-1 and TRBJ2-2): KAGVTQTPRYLIKTRGQQVTLSCSPISGHRSVSWYQQTPGQGLQFLFEYFSETQRNKGNFPGRFSGRQFSNSRSEMNVSTLELGDSALYLCASSLLRGRPGTGELFFGEGSRLTVL.

This chain uses TRBV11-2 with TRBJ2-1; TRBD2 agrees at 9 bases. CDR3 length: 18 amino acids. Germline assignment: CDR1 SGHAT and CDR2 FQNNGV. The ends lost 7 bases at V and 4 bases at J; junction bases unmatched: 17. CDR3 region: CASTPDGTRAGGYNEQFF. CDR3 coding DNA: TGTGCCAGCACCCCGGACGGAACCAGAGCGGGGGGATACAATGAGCAGTTCTTC.

This clonotype was recorded at least ten times. J is TRBJ1-1 and V is TRBV20-1, with TRBD1 as a possible D gene (6 bases). V was cut by 3 bases and J by 0 bases, with 17 bases left in between. CDR1 and CDR2 from the germline V gene are DFQATT and SNEGSKA (reference sequence). This CDR3 region has 16 residues. Written as DNA, the CDR3 is TGCAGTGCTAGTCAGGCCCATCAGGGGTTGAACACTGAAGCTTTCTTT. Its translation is CSASQAHQGLNTEAFF.

In regard to this clonotype: A read error may explain this, as a much larger clone is one base away. The chain recombines TRBV4-2 with TRBJ2-3; D remains ambiguous. In germline, CDR1 is LGHNA, CDR2 YNFKEQ. The CDR3 is 16 residues long. CDR3 sequence: CTSSQEWGGSTDTQYF. For the CDR3, the DNA is TGTACCAGCAGCCAAGAGTGGGGTGGGAGCACAGATACGCAGTATTTT.

The chain combines TRBV7-9 with TRBJ2-7; unclear D gene. Germline V gives CDR1 SEHNR, CDR2 FQNEAQ (reference sequence). The CDR3 is 10 amino acids. CDR3 nucleotides: TGTGCCAGCAGCCCCTCGGGCAGCCTCGTC. Its protein is CASSPSGSLV.

This chain connects TRBV19 to TRBJ1-5; the D is unclear. The CDR3 covers 13 residues. Germline CDR1 and CDR2: LNHDA and SQIVND (reference sequence). CDR3 region: CGTQADHNQPQHF. The DNA for the CDR3 is TGTGGGACTCAAGCAGATCACAATCAGCCCCAGCATTTT.

This clonotype was recorded at least ten times. The chain has TRBV20-1 and TRBJ2-2; 9 positions agree with TRBD2. V dropped 4 bases and J dropped 1; count of bases not matched to a gene: 10. The CDR3 length is 17 residues. Looked up from germline, CDR1 is DFQATT and CDR2 is SNEGSKA (reference sequence). The CDR3 coding sequence is TGCAGTGCTATTCTAGTAGCGGGAGTCGGGAACACCGGGGAGCTGTTTTTT. Its translation is CSAILVAGVGNTGELFF.

In its sample, this clonotype was seen many times. V and J are TRBV9 and TRBJ2-7; D is uncertain. With 4 bases removed from V and 0 bases from J, the gap between germline ends came to 17 bases. This CDR3 comprises 16 residues. Germline lookup yields CDR1 SGDLS and CDR2 YYNGEE. The CDR3 sequence is CASSPGHGISSYEQYF. DNA of the CDR3: TGTGCCAGCAGCCCCGGTCATGGGATAAGCTCCTACGAGCAGTACTTC.

This clonotype showed up many times. One junction end disagrees with the germline gene, perhaps due to a read error. The V call is TRBV7-9, the J call TRBJ2-7; 9 nucleotides align to TRBD2. Germline CDR1 SEHNR, CDR2 FQNEAQ (reference sequence). This CDR3 region has 11 residues. This chain's CDR3 is CASSLAGEQYF. Here the CDR3 DNA reads TGTGCCAGCAGCCTAGCGGGAGAGCAGTACTTC.

A few counts support this clonotype. V is TRBV15 and J is TRBJ2-5, with unresolved D. The CDR3 covers 15 residues. The V gene's germline CDR1 is LNHNV and CDR2 YYDKDF (reference sequence). With 1 base removed from V and 1 base from J, the gap between germline ends came to 10 bases. The CDR3 bases are TGTGCCACCAGCAGAGCATGGAGTTCCCAAGAGACCCAGTACTTC. Amino acid sequence: CATSRAWSSQETQYF. Looking up the rest from reference TRBV15 and TRBJ2-5 gives the full variable domain: DAMVIQNPRYQVTQFGKPVTLSCSQTLNHNVMYWYQQKSSQAPKLLFHYYDKDFNNEADTPDNFQSRRPNTSFCFLDIRSPGLGDTAMYLCATSRAWSSQETQYFGPGTRLLVL.

This clonotype has a single count. V usage is TRBV7-9 and J usage is TRBJ2-1; no firm D call. The length of the CDR3 is 12 residues. Trimming stripped 5 bases from V and 6 bases from J, with 8 bases between. The germline CDR1 and CDR2 sequences are SEHNR and FQNEAQ (reference sequence). CDR3 in DNA: TGTGCCAGCAGCAGGACCGTCAATGAGCAGTTCTTC. This encodes CASSRTVNEQFF.

The J gene is TRBJ1-6, the V gene TRBV7-9; D gene uncertain. From germline, CDR1 is SEHNR and CDR2 FQNEAQ (reference sequence). V was shortened by 7 bases and J by 7 bases, with 8 bases between the two germline ends. There are 12 residues in the CDR3. CDR3 residues: CASTGWNSPLHF. In DNA form, the CDR3 reads TGTGCCAGCACTGGCTGGAATTCACCCCTCCACTTT.

This clonotype was seen only a few times. This chain links TRBV19 with TRBJ2-3, with D maybe TRBD2 (5 bases). Germline values: CDR1 LNHDA, CDR2 SQIVND (reference sequence). CDR3 length: 14 amino acids. V was pared by 5 bases and J by 2 bases, with 11 bases between. CDR3 region: CASSPDSYTDTQYF. CDR3 nucleotide sequence: TGTGCCAGTAGTCCGGACTCGTACACAGATACGCAGTATTTT.

The chain uses TRBV19 and TRBJ2-5; 8 bases map to TRBD1. Germline CDR1 and CDR2: LNHDA and SQIVND (reference sequence). The trim removed 1 base at V and 5 bases at J, leaving 6 bases unmatched. The CDR3 is 15 residues long. CDR3 region: CASSIGQGSGETQYF. In DNA form, the CDR3 reads TGTGCCAGTAGTATAGGACAGGGGTCCGGTGAGACCCAGTACTTC. Using reference TRBV19 and TRBJ2-5 for the parts outside the CDR3, the full variable domain is DGGITQSPKYLFRKEGQNVTLSCEQNLNHDAMYWYRQDPGQGLRLIYYSQIVNDFQKGDIAEGYSVSREKKESFPLTVTSAQKNPTAFYLCASSIGQGSGETQYFGPGTRLLVL.

This clonotype was seen ten or more times. The V call is TRBV6-2 or TRBV6-3, the J call TRBJ2-5; D remains ambiguous. The length of the CDR3 is 11 residues. Germline CDR1 MNHEY, CDR2 SVGEGT. The V and J ends lost 1 base and 5 bases respectively, with 2 bases between them. The chain's CDR3 is CASSYLETQYF. DNA for the CDR3: TGTGCCAGCAGTTACTTGGAGACCCAGTACTTC.

This rearrangement joins TRBV2 to TRBJ2-1; 9 nucleotides match TRBD2. This CDR3 is built from 15 residues. V trimming: 0 bases; J trimming: 7 bases; junction bases outside the gene matches: 4. Looked up from germline, CDR1 is SNHLY and CDR2 is FYNNEI. The CDR3 nucleotides read TGTGCCAGCAGTGAAGCTAGCGGGAGAGTTAATGAGCAGTTCTTC. Its translation is CASSEASGRVNEQFF.

The J gene is TRBJ1-1, the V gene TRBV30; D possibly corresponds to TRBD1 (6 bases). With 2 bases removed from V and 10 bases from J, the gap between germline ends came to 20 bases. Germline assignment: CDR1 GTSNPN and CDR2 SVGIG (reference sequence). The CDR3 runs to 14 residues. The CDR3 nucleotides read TGTGCCTGGAGTACCTTAGGGACAACTAGTGCAGCTTTCTTT. The encoded protein is CAWSTLGTTSAAFF.

This clonotype appeared many times. The gene calls are TRBV5-4 and TRBJ1-2; no clear D gene. With 0 bases removed from V and 11 bases from J, the gap between germline ends came to 8 bases. Germline V gives CDR1 SGHNT, CDR2 YYREEE (reference sequence). There are 11 residues in the CDR3. The CDR3: CASSLGPLYTF. The CDR3 nucleotides are TGTGCCAGCAGCTTGGGGCCTCTATACACCTTC.